This paragraph reports one T cell receptor (beta chain). Its antigen is unidentified. Peripheral blood genomic DNA, not sorted cells or RNA, was the template. Multiplex touch-down PCR with TRB-A/B primers amplified rearranged V-D-J TRB sequences. From the multiplex PCR reads, TCRdb called clonotypes with MiXCR, one entry per CDR3 protein. Of about 1,300 distinct CDR3 sequences in the sample, roughly 66% were seen once. These data are taken from a study of T cell repertoires in aging, cancer and after chemotherapy. Overall study results and limits: Age-matched healthy donors had significantly more diverse, less clonal blood TCR repertoires than untreated cancer patients.

This CDR3 is built from 16 residues. Per germline, CDR1 DFQATT and CDR2 SNEGSKA (reference sequence). Trimming took 5 bases from V and 2 from J; bases not matched to a gene: 14. Material for sequencing was blood. The genes are TRBV20-1 and TRBJ2-7, with 8 bases lining up with TRBD2. This sequence was found in a human donor with a blood cancer. In DNA form, the CDR3 reads TGCAGTGCTGACCCGTCCTTAGCGGGGAGAACCTACGAGCAGTACTTC. Translating it yields CSADPSLAGRTYEQYF.